The rows below give T cell receptor beta chains drawn from one sample of a study of response to subunit inactivated influenza vaccine. TCRdb used MiXCR to reprocess the RT-PCR reads, holding one entry per CDR3 protein. The repertoire holds around 490,000 distinct CDR3 sequences, with approximately 7.1% as singletons. The starting material was PBMCs from blood, obtained less than 30 months after vaccination. These receptors were collected from a man in his fifties or sixties who received an inactivated influenza vaccine. CDR3s include the opening cysteine and the closing phenylalanine or tryptophan. Each record gives: V gene, J gene, clone size, D gene, CDR3 protein, CDR3 DNA. A D gene is named only where the DNA matches it firmly. Rows give clone size only sometimes, using once, few, many, or a class for an expanded clone.

TRBV13	TRBJ2-7	few	TRBD1	CASSSRDRSSYEQYF	TGTGCCAGCAGCTCTCGGGACAGGAGCTCCTACGAGCAGTACTTC
TRBV20-1	TRBJ2-3	many	TRBD2	CSMEAGGQTDTQYF	TGCAGTATGGAAGCGGGGGGGCAAACAGATACGCAGTATTTT
TRBV28	TRBJ2-7	few	TRBD2	CASSLVRGSGYEQYF	TGTGCCAGCAGTTTAGTACGCGGGAGTGGGTACGAGCAGTACTTC
TRBV6-1	TRBJ1-4	few	-	CASSEAAAPTNEKLFF	TGTGCCAGCAGTGAAGCGGCGGCACCAACTAATGAAAAACTGTTTTTT
TRBV5-1	TRBJ2-7	few	-	CASSQAEYYEQYF	TGCGCCAGCAGCCAGGCTGAATACTACGAGCAGTACTTC
TRBV20-1	TRBJ1-3	few	-	CSARTVTNTIYF	TGCAGTGCCCGGACAGTAACGAACACCATATATTTT
TRBV6-2/TRBV6-3	TRBJ2-7	many	TRBD1	CASTGTDHTTNYEQYF	TGTGCCAGCACCGGGACAGACCATACTACGAACTACGAGCAGTACTTC
TRBV6-1	TRBJ2-7	few	-	CASSPQGPYEQYF	TGTGCCAGCAGTCCTCAGGGCCCCTACGAGCAGTACTTC
TRBV3-1	TRBJ1-1	few	-	CASSGGGITEAFF	TGTGCCAGCAGCGGGGGCGGGATCACTGAAGCTTTCTTT
TRBV7-2	TRBJ2-1	few	TRBD2	CASSPPGSSGRSEQFF	TGTGCCAGCAGCCCACCAGGGTCTAGCGGGAGAAGTGAGCAGTTCTTC
TRBV20-1	TRBJ2-7	few	-	CSASRDHSYEQYF	TGCAGTGCTAGCAGGGACCACTCCTACGAGCAGTACTTC
TRBV6-1	TRBJ1-1	many	-	CASSARTVNVEAFF	TGTGCCAGCAGTGCAAGGACGGTTAACGTCGAAGCTTTCTTT
TRBV5-1	TRBJ2-2	few	TRBD1	CASSSTGGTAGELFF	TGCGCCAGCAGCTCCACAGGGGGCACTGCCGGGGAGCTGTTTTTT
TRBV7-9	TRBJ2-7	few	-	CASSLDRVGNEQYF	TGTGCCAGCAGCTTAGACAGGGTAGGCAACGAGCAGTACTTC
TRBV5-8	TRBJ2-7	-	-	CASSPRLSFEQYF	TGTGCCAGCAGCCCCAGACTCTCCTTCGAGCAGTACTTC
TRBV9	TRBJ2-1	many	-	CASSVDEVGSNEQFF	TGTGCCAGCAGCGTAGATGAGGTAGGGTCCAATGAGCAGTTCTTC
TRBV5-8	TRBJ1-5	many	-	CASSLVSGAFSNQPQHF	TGTGCCAGCAGCTTGGTCTCAGGGGCTTTTAGCAATCAGCCCCAGCATTTT
TRBV12-3/TRBV12-4	TRBJ2-1	few	-	CASTRGGSSYNEQFF	TGTGCCAGCACTCGAGGGGGGTCCTCCTACAATGAGCAGTTCTTC
TRBV6-1	TRBJ2-7	few	TRBD1	CASSQNRQGIETYEQYF	TGTGCCAGCAGCCAGAACAGACAGGGAATCGAAACCTACGAGCAGTACTTC
TRBV6-1	TRBJ2-7	few	-	CASSEITYQGAYEQYF	TGTGCCAGCAGCGAAATTACTTATCAGGGCGCCTACGAGCAGTACTTC
TRBV20-1	TRBJ2-7	many	-	CSAKTPGLGIYEQYF	TGCAGTGCTAAGACTCCGGGACTGGGAATCTACGAGCAGTACTTC
TRBV7-9	TRBJ1-3	-	-	CASSTTGGAGNTIYF	TGTGCCAGCAGCACAACTGGGGGGGCTGGAAACACCATATATTTT
TRBV15	TRBJ2-3	-	TRBD1	CATSRDVQGPDTQYF	TGTGCCACCAGCAGAGATGTACAGGGGCCAGATACGCAGTATTTT
TRBV4-1	TRBJ1-2	many	TRBD1	CASRSSGTGYGYTF	TGCGCCAGCCGAAGTTCCGGGACAGGGTATGGCTACACCTTC
TRBV6-4	TRBJ2-1	many	-	CASSKKESGGPNEQFF	TGTGCCAGCAGTAAAAAGGAGAGTGGAGGGCCGAATGAGCAGTTCTTC